One sample yielded the 28 T cell receptor beta chains listed below, sequenced in a study of blood T cells in healthy people across ages. Next came a second PCR, run for about 7 to 12 cycles, which used a sample-barcoded 5' primer along with a J-beta primer mix. TCRdb itself ran the 5' RACE reads through MiXCR, one entry per CDR3 protein. The profile shows fewer than 900,000 distinct CDR3 sequences, 40% to 45% of them singletons. Sequences were obtained from blood. The receptors come from an older woman in good health.

The count of this clonotype is one. V usage is TRBV20-1 and J usage is TRBJ1-5; 7 nucleotides line up with TRBD1. Per germline, CDR1 DFQATT and CDR2 SNEGSKA (reference sequence). After removal of 4 bases from V and 4 bases from J, the junction contained 4 bases not matched to a gene. This CDR3 contains 13 residues. The CDR3 sequence: CSANRDRNQPQHF. CDR3 nucleotides: TGCAGTGCTAACCGGGACAGAAATCAGCCCCAGCATTTT.

The rearrangement joins TRBV10-3 to TRBJ2-1; 14 nucleotides match TRBD2. The CDR3 sequence is 15 residues long. In germline, CDR1 is ENHRY, CDR2 SYGVKD. V was clipped by 7 bases and J by 9 bases; unmatched bases: 8. Here the CDR3 reads CAINRLAGGSGEQFF. The CDR3 bases are TGTGCCATCAACCGACTAGCGGGAGGGAGCGGTGAGCAGTTCTTC.

V gene TRBV7-2 combines with J gene TRBJ1-2; tentative D call: TRBD1 (5 bases). Germline V gene sequence: CDR1 SGHTA, CDR2 FQGNSA. V lost 5 bases to trimming and J lost 6 bases, with 16 bases between them. The CDR3 spans 14 residues. CDR3 region: CASSPNEGRDGYTF. CDR3 coding DNA: TGTGCCAGCAGCCCCAACGAGGGGCGTGATGGCTACACCTTC.

This clonotype has at least ten counts. V and J are TRBV5-1 and TRBJ2-5; D unresolved. The germline CDR1 and CDR2 sequences are SGHRS and YFSETQ. V shed 0 bases and J shed 7 bases, with 13 bases lying between them. This CDR3 has 14 amino acids. CDR3 region: CASSLDGMSMTQYF. The CDR3 DNA follows: TGCGCCAGCAGCTTGGACGGAATGAGTATGACCCAGTACTTC. Combining the CDR3 with reference TRBV5-1 and TRBJ2-5 gives the whole variable domain KAGVTQTPRYLIKTRGQQVTLSCSPISGHRSVSWYQQTPGQGLQFLFEYFSETQRNKGNFPGRFSGRQFSNSRSEMNVSTLELGDSALYLCASSLDGMSMTQYFGPGTRLLVL.

In DNA, the CDR3 is TGCGCCAGCAGCTTGGAGGGCGGACAATACGAGCAGTACTTC. Its protein product is CASSLEGGQYEQYF. This chain links TRBV5-1 with TRBJ2-7; a possible D gene is TRBD1 (5 bases). CDR3 length equals 14 residues. Trimming took 0 bases from V and 4 from J, leaving 11 bases between them. CDR1 and CDR2 (germline): SGHRS, YFSETQ.

This clonotype was counted at least ten times. V gene TRBV5-1 combines with J gene TRBJ2-4; TRBD2 agrees at 9 bases. The CDR3 covers 15 residues. Per germline, CDR1 SGHRS and CDR2 YFSETQ. J gave up 8 bases and V 5 bases, and 11 bases lay outside the gene matches. The CDR3 spells CASSYRSGGKDIQYF. CDR3 in DNA: TGCGCCAGCAGTTACCGTAGCGGGGGAAAAGACATTCAGTACTTC.

This sequence joins TRBV28 and TRBJ1-1, with D possibly being TRBD1 (5 bases). This CDR3 contains 15 residues. Germline CDR1 reads MDHEN; CDR2 reads SYDVKM. V was shortened by 8 bases and J by 5 bases, with 21 bases between the two germline ends. CDR3 nucleotide sequence: TGTGCCAGCCGCTTTTTAACGGGGCGAGGGACTGAAGCTTTCTTT. This gives the protein CASRFLTGRGTEAFF. The full variable domain, its missing parts supplied by reference TRBV28 and TRBJ1-1, is DVKVTQSSRYLVKRTGEKVFLECVQDMDHENMFWYRQDPGLGLRLIYFSYDVKMKEKGDIPEGYSVSREKKERFSLILESASTNQTSMYLCASRFLTGRGTEAFFGQGTRLTVV.

V and J are TRBV18 and TRBJ2-2; 9 bases align to TRBD1. Germline V gene sequence: CDR1 KGHSH, CDR2 LQKENI. The CDR3 consists of 20 residues. Germline trimming cut 5 bases from V and 2 bases from J; bases unmatched to any gene: 18. The CDR3: CASSTYRPGTGQGNTGELFF. Written as DNA, the CDR3 is TGTGCCAGCTCAACATACCGTCCCGGGACAGGGCAGGGCAACACCGGGGAGCTGTTTTTT.

V usage is TRBV11-2 and J usage is TRBJ2-1, with TRBD2 matching over 11 bases. Trimming removed 3 bases from V and 9 bases from J; junction bases left unmatched: 10. The CDR3 is 16 amino acids. The germline CDR1 and CDR2 sequences are SGHAT and FQNNGV. The CDR3 region has the DNA TGTGCCAGCAGCTTCCAACCCACTAGCGGGAGAGGTGAGCAGTTCTTC. This translates into CASSFQPTSGRGEQFF.

The rearrangement joins TRBV20-1 to TRBJ1-2, with D perhaps TRBD1 (6 bases). The CDR3 is made up of 15 amino acids. Between the trimmed V and J ends, which lost 5 bases and 0 bases, there was a span of 16 bases. Per germline, CDR1 DFQATT and CDR2 SNEGSKA (reference sequence). The CDR3 region has the DNA TGCAGTGCTGGGCGATTGGGGGGCTCTAACTATGGCTACACCTTC. Protein product: CSAGRLGGSNYGYTF.

CDR3 DNA: TGCGCCAGCAGCCAAACAGCGAACACTGAAGCTTTCTTT. Protein product: CASSQTANTEAFF. The V gene is TRBV4-3, the J gene TRBJ1-1; no clear D. CDR1 is LGHNA, CDR2 YSLEER, per germline. V was trimmed by 2 bases and J by 1 base, leaving 5 bases between them. The CDR3 runs to 13 residues.

This chain joins TRBV7-8 and TRBJ2-1; unclear D gene. CDR1 is SGHVS, CDR2 FQNEAQ, per germline. The germline V and J ends were trimmed by 6 bases and 4 bases, with 16 bases remaining between them. This CDR3 contains 15 residues. CDR3 DNA sequence: TGTGCCAGCAGTCCTAAAAGGCCTGGGTACAATGAGCAGTTCTTC. Protein product: CASSPKRPGYNEQFF.

The V call is TRBV6-5, the J call TRBJ2-7, with D uncertain. V gave up 2 bases and J gave up 3 bases, with 8 bases separating them. Germline V gives CDR1 MNHEY, CDR2 SVGAGI. The CDR3 is 13 residues long. CDR3 in amino acids: CASSYVGNYEQYF. In DNA, the CDR3 is TGTGCCAGCAGTTACGTGGGAAACTACGAGCAGTACTTC.

The chain combines TRBV7-9 with TRBJ1-4; D might be TRBD1 (6 bases). Germline V gives CDR1 SEHNR, CDR2 FQNEAQ (reference sequence). Deletions cut 8 bases from V and 3 bases from J, with 13 bases between. The CDR3 runs 14 residues. Here the CDR3 DNA reads TGTGCCAGCGAAAGAACAGGGTCTAATGAAAAACTGTTTTTT. This codes for CASERTGSNEKLFF.

This sequence joins TRBV20-1 and TRBJ1-2; D not certain. This CDR3 is built from 11 residues. Per germline, CDR1 DFQATT and CDR2 SNEGSKA (reference sequence). V was shortened by 5 bases and J by 0 bases, with 4 bases between the two germline ends. The CDR3 loop is CSAATNYGYTF. DNA of the CDR3: TGCAGTGCTGCAACTAACTATGGCTACACCTTC.

With regard to this clonotype: A read error may be the cause here, since a much bigger clone is one base away. The V gene is TRBV10-3, the J gene TRBJ2-1, with D unresolved. CDR3 size: 13 residues. CDR1 is ENHRY, CDR2 SYGVKD, per germline. V lost 0 bases and J 10 bases, leaving 10 bases between the germline ends. Here the CDR3 reads CAISESVEREQFF. In nucleotides, the CDR3 is TGTGCCATCAGTGAGTCGGTGGAGAGGGAGCAGTTCTTC.

This clonotype has just a few counts. The rearrangement uses TRBV7-9 and TRBJ2-1; 7 nucleotides align to TRBD2. The CDR3 extends over 15 amino acids. Looked up from germline, CDR1 is SEHNR and CDR2 is FQNEAQ (reference sequence). V gave up 3 bases and J gave up 9 bases; unmatched junction bases: 11. The CDR3 DNA reads TGTGCCAGCAGCTTTTCCCAGCGGGGTGGTGTTGAGCAGTTCTTC. Amino acids: CASSFSQRGGVEQFF.

The rearrangement joins TRBV11-2 to TRBJ2-7; D uncertain. The CDR3 loop spans 15 amino acids. The V end lost 0 bases, the J end lost 0 bases, and 9 bases lay between the germline ends. CDR1 is SGHAT and CDR2 is FQNNGV in the germline V gene. As DNA, the CDR3 is TGTGCCAGCAGCTTAGATTTTGGGATCTCCTACGAGCAGTACTTC. Protein: CASSLDFGISYEQYF.

The chain links TRBV29-1 to TRBJ2-7, with unresolved D. V lost 4 bases and J lost 7, with 14 bases in between. The CDR3 has 12 amino acids. Germline values: CDR1 SQVTM, CDR2 ANQGSEA. The CDR3 DNA is TGCAGCGTTGCCCCTACTCTGTTGGAGCAGTACTTC. Protein sequence: CSVAPTLLEQYF.

The J gene is TRBJ2-7, the V gene TRBV27, with D possibly being TRBD1 (7 bases). Germline CDR1 MNHEY, CDR2 SMNVEV (reference sequence). The CDR3 totals 16 residues. Trimming took off 5 bases at V and 2 bases at J, with 19 bases between the two ends. The CDR3 DNA is TGTGCCAGCAGTCCGGAGGGACAGTCAACCGCCTACGAGCAGTACTTC. As protein: CASSPEGQSTAYEQYF.

Note on this clonotype: A junction boundary mismatches the germline segment, possibly from a read error. V usage is TRBV5-1 and J usage is TRBJ1-6; D perhaps matches TRBD1 (5 bases). The germline V gene encodes CDR1 SGHRS and CDR2 YFSETQ. The CDR3 spans 14 residues. This CDR3 reads CASSLERRGSPPHF. CDR3 DNA: TGCGCCAGCAGCCTCGAGCGACGGGGGTCGCCCCCCCACTTT. Full variable domain (rest looked up from reference TRBV5-1 and TRBJ1-6): KAGVTQTPRYLIKTRGQQVTLSCSPISGHRSVSWYQQTPGQGLQFLFEYFSETQRNKGNFPGRFSGRQFSNSRSEMNVSTLELGDSALYLCASSLERRGSPPHFGNGTRLTVT.

This clonotype has just a few counts. The chain links TRBV3-1 to TRBJ2-5, with D tentatively TRBD1 (5 bases). Germline CDR1 and CDR2: LGHDT and YNNKEL (reference sequence). The CDR3 is made up of 14 amino acids. Trimming left V 5 bases short and J 4 bases short, with 14 bases between. The CDR3 DNA follows: TGTGCCAGCAGCGGACCAGGGTCCCTAGAGACCCAGTACTTC. The encoded protein is CASSGPGSLETQYF.

The chain has TRBV27 and TRBJ2-3, with TRBD1 matching over 9 bases. Germline V gene lookup returns CDR1 MNHEY and CDR2 SMNVEV (reference sequence). The CDR3 runs 14 residues. The V gene end was trimmed by 6 bases and the J gene end by 4 bases; junction bases not matched to a gene: 5. The CDR3 reads CASSYRGRADTQYF. CDR3 nucleotide sequence: TGTGCCAGCAGCTACAGGGGGCGCGCAGATACGCAGTATTTT.

This chain uses TRBV15 with TRBJ1-2, with a weak D call TRBD1 (6 bases). The length of the CDR3 is 16 residues. CDR1 LNHNV and CDR2 YYDKDF come from the germline V gene (reference sequence). Trimming cost V 0 bases and J 5 bases, with 16 bases left between them. The CDR3: CATSREGVGGRYGYTF. The CDR3 DNA follows: TGTGCCACCAGCAGAGAAGGAGTAGGGGGAAGGTATGGCTACACCTTC.

The rearrangement joins TRBV5-1 to TRBJ2-6; unclear D gene. From germline, CDR1 is SGHRS and CDR2 YFSETQ. This CDR3 comprises 16 residues. The germline V and J ends were trimmed by 5 bases and 0 bases, with 12 bases remaining between them. The DNA for the CDR3 is TGCGCCAGCAGTCCCGTTTCCCACTCTGGGGCCAACGTCCTGACTTTC. It specifies CASSPVSHSGANVLTF.

The chain carries TRBV6-1 and TRBJ2-1; D remains ambiguous. V was pared by 6 bases and J by 8 bases, with 17 bases between. This CDR3 has 14 amino acids. From germline, CDR1 is MNHNS and CDR2 SASEGT. CDR3 nucleotide sequence: TGTGCCAGCAGCGGAAGCGCGAAGGTGTATGAGCAGTTCTTC. Translation gives CASSGSAKVYEQFF.

This chain joins TRBV6-1 and TRBJ2-1; TRBD1 aligns across 7 bases. V shed 5 bases and J 3 bases; nucleotides not matched to a gene: 7. The CDR3 sequence is 15 residues long. Per the germline V gene, CDR1 is MNHNS and CDR2 is SASEGT. CDR3 residues: CASSPGQSNYNEQFF. The CDR3 DNA is TGTGCCAGCAGTCCGGGACAGAGCAACTACAATGAGCAGTTCTTC.

J is TRBJ2-5 and V is TRBV9; 9 nucleotides match TRBD2. The CDR3 sequence is 14 residues long. Losses at the gene ends were 3 bases for V and 11 bases for J; bases not matched to a gene: 11. CDR1 and CDR2 (germline): SGDLS, YYNGEE. CDR3 sequence: CASSALAGFYEQYF. The CDR3 DNA reads TGTGCCAGCAGCGCACTAGCGGGTTTTTATGAGCAGTACTTC.